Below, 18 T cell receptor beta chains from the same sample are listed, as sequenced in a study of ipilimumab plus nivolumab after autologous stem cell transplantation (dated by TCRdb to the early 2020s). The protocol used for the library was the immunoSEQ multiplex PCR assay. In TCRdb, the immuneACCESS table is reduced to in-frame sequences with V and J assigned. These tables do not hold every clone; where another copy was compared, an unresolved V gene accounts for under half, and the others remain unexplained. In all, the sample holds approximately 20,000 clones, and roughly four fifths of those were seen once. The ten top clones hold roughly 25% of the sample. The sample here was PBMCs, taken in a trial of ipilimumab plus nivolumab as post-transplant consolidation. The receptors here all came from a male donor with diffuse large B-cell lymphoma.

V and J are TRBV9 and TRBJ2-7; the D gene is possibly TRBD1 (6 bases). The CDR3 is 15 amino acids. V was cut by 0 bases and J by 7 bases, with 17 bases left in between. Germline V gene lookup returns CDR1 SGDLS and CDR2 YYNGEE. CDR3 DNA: TGTGCCAGCAGCGTAGATGCTCAGGGGTCGGGGGAGCAGTACTTC. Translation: CASSVDAQGSGEQYF.

The CDR3 DNA reads TGCGCCAGCAGCTTTGGCCCCGGGACAGGGGACACAGATACGCAGTATTTT. As protein: CASSFGPGTGDTDTQYF. The V and J genes are TRBV5-1 and TRBJ2-3; TRBD1 aligns across 10 bases. The J segment lost 2 bases and the V segment lost 2 bases, leaving 8 bases of the junction unmatched. The CDR3 loop spans 17 amino acids. Germline CDR1 reads SGHRS; CDR2 reads YFSETQ.

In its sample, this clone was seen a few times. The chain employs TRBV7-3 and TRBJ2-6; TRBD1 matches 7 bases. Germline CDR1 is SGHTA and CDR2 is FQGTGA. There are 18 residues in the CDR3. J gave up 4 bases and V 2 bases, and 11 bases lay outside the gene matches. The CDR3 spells CASSLGLPTGAGANVLTF. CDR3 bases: TGTGCCAGCAGCTTAGGGTTGCCCACAGGGGCCGGGGCCAACGTCCTGACTTTC.

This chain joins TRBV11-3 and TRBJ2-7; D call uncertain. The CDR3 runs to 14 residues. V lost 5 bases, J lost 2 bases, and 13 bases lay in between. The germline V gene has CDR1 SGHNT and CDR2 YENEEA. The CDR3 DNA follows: TGTGCCAGCAGCCCGAATGCACCCACCTACGAGCAGTACTTC. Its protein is CASSPNAPTYEQYF.

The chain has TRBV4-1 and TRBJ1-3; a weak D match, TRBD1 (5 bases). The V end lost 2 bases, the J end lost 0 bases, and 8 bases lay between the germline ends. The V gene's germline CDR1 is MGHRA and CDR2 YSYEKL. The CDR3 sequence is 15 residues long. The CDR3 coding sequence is TGCGCCAGCAGCCAACAGACAGACTCTGGAAACACCATATATTTT. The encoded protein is CASSQQTDSGNTIYF.

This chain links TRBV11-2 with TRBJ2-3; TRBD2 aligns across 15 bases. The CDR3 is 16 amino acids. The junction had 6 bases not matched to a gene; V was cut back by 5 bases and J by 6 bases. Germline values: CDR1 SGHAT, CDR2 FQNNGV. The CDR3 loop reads CASSPGLAGGTDTQYF. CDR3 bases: TGTGCCAGCAGCCCGGGACTAGCGGGAGGTACTGATACGCAGTATTTT.

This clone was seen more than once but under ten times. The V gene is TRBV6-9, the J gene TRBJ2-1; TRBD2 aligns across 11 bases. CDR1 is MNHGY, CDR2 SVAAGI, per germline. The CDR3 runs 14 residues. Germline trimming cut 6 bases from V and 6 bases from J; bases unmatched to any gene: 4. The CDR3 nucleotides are TGTGCCAGCAGACCTAGCGGGGGGTCCAATGAGCAGTTCTTC. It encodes CASRPSGGSNEQFF.

The CDR3 loop reads CASSTLQGLAADTQYF. The CDR3, as DNA: TGTGCCAGCAGCACACTACAGGGTCTCGCCGCAGATACGCAGTATTTT. The chain has TRBV7-2 and TRBJ2-3, with D maybe TRBD1 (6 bases). Trimming took 5 bases from V and 4 from J, leaving 19 bases between them. Germline-derived CDR1 and CDR2 are SGHTA and FQGNSA. This CDR3 region has 16 residues.

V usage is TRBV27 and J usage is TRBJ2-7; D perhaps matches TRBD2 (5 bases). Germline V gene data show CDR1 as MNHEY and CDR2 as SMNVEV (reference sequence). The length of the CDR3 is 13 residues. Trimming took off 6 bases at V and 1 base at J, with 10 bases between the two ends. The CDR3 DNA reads TGTGCCAGCAGGAAGCTAGCTTCCTACGAGCAGTACTTC. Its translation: CASRKLASYEQYF.

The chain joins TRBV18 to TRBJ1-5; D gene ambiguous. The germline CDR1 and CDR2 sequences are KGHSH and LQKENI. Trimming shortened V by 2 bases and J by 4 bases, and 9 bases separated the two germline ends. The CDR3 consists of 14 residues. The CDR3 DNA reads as TGTGCCAGCTCACCATCCGCTGGGAATCAGCCCCAGCATTTT. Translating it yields CASSPSAGNQPQHF.

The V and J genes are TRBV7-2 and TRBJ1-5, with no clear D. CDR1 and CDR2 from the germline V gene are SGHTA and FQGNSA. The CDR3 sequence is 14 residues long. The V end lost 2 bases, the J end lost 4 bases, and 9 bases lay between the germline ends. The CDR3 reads CASSLHGVNQPQHF. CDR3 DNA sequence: TGTGCCAGCAGCTTACATGGGGTTAATCAGCCCCAGCATTTT.

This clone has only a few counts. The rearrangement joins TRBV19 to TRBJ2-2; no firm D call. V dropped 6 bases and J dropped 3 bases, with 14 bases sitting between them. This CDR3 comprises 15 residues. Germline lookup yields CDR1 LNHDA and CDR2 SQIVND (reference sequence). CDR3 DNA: TGTGCCAGTAGGCCACTGATAGTTTACACCGGGGAGCTGTTTTTT. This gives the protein CASRPLIVYTGELFF.

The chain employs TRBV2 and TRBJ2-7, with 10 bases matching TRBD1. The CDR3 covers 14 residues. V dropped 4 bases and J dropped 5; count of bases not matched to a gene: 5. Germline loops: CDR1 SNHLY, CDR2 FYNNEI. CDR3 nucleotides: TGTGCCAGCAGTGGACAGGGGGCTGGGAACGAGCAGTACTTC. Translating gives CASSGQGAGNEQYF.

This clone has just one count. CDR3 coding DNA: TGTGCCAGCAGCGACTTCCAACGAGGGTTCGGCGAGCAGTACTTC. Translation: CASSDFQRGFGEQYF. The chain joins TRBV11-3 to TRBJ2-7; a weak D match, TRBD2 (5 bases). The germline V gene encodes CDR1 SGHNT and CDR2 YENEEA. The CDR3 has 15 residues. Trimming took 5 bases from V and 6 from J, leaving 20 bases between them. Filled out from reference TRBV11-3 and TRBJ2-7, the complete variable domain reads EAGVVQSPRYKIIEKKQPVAFWCNPISGHNTLYWYLQNLGQGPELLIRYENEEAVDDSQLPKDRFSAERLKGVDSTLKIQPAELGDSAVYLCASSDFQRGFGEQYFGPGTRLTVT.

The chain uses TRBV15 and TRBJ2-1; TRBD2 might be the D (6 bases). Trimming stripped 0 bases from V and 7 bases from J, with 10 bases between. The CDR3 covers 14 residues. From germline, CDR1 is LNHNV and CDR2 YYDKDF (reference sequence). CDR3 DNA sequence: TGTGCCACCAGCAGAGATCGGGCGGGGAATGAGCAGTTCTTC. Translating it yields CATSRDRAGNEQFF.

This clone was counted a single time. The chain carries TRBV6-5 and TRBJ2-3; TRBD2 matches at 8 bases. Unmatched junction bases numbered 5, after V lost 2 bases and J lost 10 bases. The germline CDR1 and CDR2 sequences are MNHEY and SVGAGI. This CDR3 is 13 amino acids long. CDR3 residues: CASSYETGGPQYF. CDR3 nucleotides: TGTGCCAGCAGTTACGAAACGGGAGGGCCGCAGTATTTT.

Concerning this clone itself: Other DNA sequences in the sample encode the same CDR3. CDR3 region: CASSYSGREAFF. CDR3 bases: TGTGCCAGCAGTTACTCAGGCAGGGAAGCTTTCTTT. The rearrangement joins TRBV6-5 to TRBJ1-1; D call uncertain. Germline V lookup: CDR1 MNHEY, CDR2 SVGAGI. Trimming pared 0 bases from V and 8 bases from J, leaving 7 bases between. This CDR3 contains 12 residues.

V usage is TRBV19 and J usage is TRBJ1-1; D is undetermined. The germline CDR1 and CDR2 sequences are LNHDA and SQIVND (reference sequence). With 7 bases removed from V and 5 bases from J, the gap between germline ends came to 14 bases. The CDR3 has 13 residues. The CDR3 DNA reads TGTGCCAGTACAGCAGGTTGGAGAACTGAAGCTTTCTTT. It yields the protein CASTAGWRTEAFF.